This note documents a single T cell receptor beta chain sequence. Its antigen is not identified. The data were obtained in a study of T cell responses to AZD1222 COVID-19 vaccine. Study-wide results and caveats: Two AZD1222 doses significantly raised spike-specific TCR breadth and depth over controls.

The germline V gene has CDR1 GTSNPN and CDR2 SVGIG (reference sequence). This CDR3 region has 13 residues. Trimming shortened V by 6 bases and J by 0 bases, and 6 bases separated the two germline ends. Second doses that came at about 4 or about 12 weeks were put together. The data were produced by immunoSEQ multiplex PCR, yet TCRdb's version contains in-frame clones alone and is incomplete. The profile shows 95,000 to 110,000 clones, around 90% of them singletons. The input for sequencing was peripheral blood, taken 28 days after the second AZD1222 dose. The V and J genes are TRBV30 and TRBJ2-6; the D is unclear. This sequence was found in an adult who received the AZD1222 COVID-19 vaccine. CDR3 DNA sequence: TGTGCCTGCCGAAACTCTGGGGCCAACGTCCTGACTTTC. This translates into CACRNSGANVLTF. Together with reference TRBV30 and TRBJ2-6, the CDR3 gives the full variable domain: SQTIHQWPATLVQPVGSPLSLECTVEGTSNPNLYWYRQAAGRGLQLLFYSVGIGQISSEVPQNLSASRPQDRQFILSSKKLLLSDSGFYLCACRNSGANVLTFGAGSRLTVL.